The rows below give T cell receptor beta chains drawn from one sample of a study of T-cell memory formation after mild COVID-19. Each CDR3 protein is one row after TCRdb ran MiXCR on the 5' RACE reads. This sample yields some 280,000 distinct CDR3 sequences, of which about 16% are seen a single time; roughly 23% belongs to the top ten. Material: PBMCs or a T cell subset sorted from them (not recorded which). These receptors were collected from a man aged 18 to 29 who had mild COVID-19 (a few samples of this study predate the infection). Cell type and time point are not known. Both conserved end residues are part of each CDR3. D genes are given only for firm matches. Clone sizes are given selectively: once, few, many, or a class where the clone is expanded.

V gene	D gene	J gene	clone size	CDR3 DNA	CDR3 protein
TRBV7-2	TRBD1	TRBJ2-2	few	TGTGCCAGCAGCTCCAGGGGGCGGCACACCGGGGAGCTGTTTTTT	CASSSRGRHTGELFF
TRBV12-3/TRBV12-4	.	TRBJ2-7	many	TGTGCCAGCAGTTTTCACCCCAGCTCCTACGAGCAGTACTTC	CASSFHPSSYEQYF
TRBV20-1	TRBD2	TRBJ2-7	.	TGCAGTGCCAAGGGAGCGGGGAGGGGACGTTGGGAGCAGTACTTC	CSAKGAGRGRWEQYF
TRBV7-9	.	TRBJ1-2	.	TGTGCCAGCAGCTTAGAGACAGCACCTGGCTATGGCTACACCTTC	CASSLETAPGYGYTF
TRBV5-1	TRBD1	TRBJ2-7	.	TGCGCCAGCAGATTACAGGGGGCTGCCGAGCAGTACTTC	CASRLQGAAEQYF
TRBV6-5	.	TRBJ1-1	.	TGTGCCAGCAGTTACGTTTTGAACACTGAAGCTTTCTTT	CASSYVLNTEAFF
TRBV7-6	.	TRBJ1-2	.	TGTGCCAGCAGCTCTCCCGGTGGGGGGGCCTATGGCTACACCTTC	CASSSPGGGAYGYTF
TRBV5-6	TRBD1	TRBJ1-6	.	TGTGCCAGCAGCTTGGTGGACAGGGTGGGGTCACCCCTCCACTTT	CASSLVDRVGSPLHF
TRBV6-2/TRBV6-3	TRBD1	TRBJ1-6	few	TGTGCCAGCGGACAGGGGAATTCACCCCTCCACTTT	CASGQGNSPLHF
TRBV7-3	.	TRBJ1-6	few	TGTGCCAGCAGTAGTGGTAGCTCCTATAATTCACCCCTCCACTTT	CASSSGSSYNSPLHF
TRBV3-1	TRBD2	TRBJ2-2	few	TGTGCCAGCAGCCCAATGACTAGCGGAACCGGGGAGCTGTTTTTT	CASSPMTSGTGELFF
TRBV5-1	.	TRBJ2-2	.	TGCGCCAGCAGACTGACACCTTATAACCCCGGGGAGCTGTTTTTT	CASRLTPYNPGELFF
TRBV6-2/TRBV6-3	.	TRBJ2-5	.	TGTGCCAGCAGTTACTCGGCAGAGACAGACCAAGAGACCCAGTACTTC	CASSYSAETDQETQYF
TRBV29-1	.	TRBJ2-1	many	TGCAGCGACCGGATACAGACGGGGCCCAATGAGCAGTTCTTC	CSDRIQTGPNEQFF
TRBV6-2/TRBV6-3	.	TRBJ2-3	.	TGTGCCAGCAGTGGGGCTTTTACGCAGTATTTT	CASSGAFTQYF
TRBV7-2	.	TRBJ2-1	.	TGTGCCAGCAGCTTAGCGTTGAGGGGGGGAGCAAATGAGCAGTTCTTC	CASSLALRGGANEQFF